This is a list of T cell receptor beta chains from one sample in a study of PD-1 blockade in classical Hodgkin lymphoma. Data came from immunoSEQ multiplex PCR; TCRdb stores just in-frame clones and leaves some out. The data show 25,000 to 35,000 clones, under 70% seen once. Sequencing was performed on peripheral blood mononuclear cells (PBMCs), taken before the second cycle of nivolumab. All receptors come from a human donor with classical Hodgkin lymphoma. Each CDR3 is given with its conserved first and last residue. D genes are given only for firm matches. Only part of the rows carry a size: once, few, many, or a class if the clone is expanded.

abundance	j_gene	d_gene	v_gene	CDR3nt	CDR3aa
.	TRBJ2-1	TRBD2	TRBV10-2	TGCGCCAGCGCCCGGGGGGGCCTGAATGAGCAGTTCTTC	CASARGGLNEQFF
few	TRBJ2-2	TRBD1	TRBV7-2	TGTGCCAGCAGCTTCCAACAGGGGGTAAAGGCCGGGGAGCTGTTTTTT	CASSFQQGVKAGELFF
.	TRBJ2-5	.	TRBV11-2	TGTGCCAGCAGGGGAGAGACGGAGACCCAGTACTTC	CASRGETETQYF
.	TRBJ1-4	TRBD1	TRBV18	TGTGCCAGCTCACGAGACAGGGTTGAAAAACTGTTTTTT	CASSRDRVEKLFF
.	TRBJ2-1	TRBD2	TRBV5-4	TGTGCCAGCAGCTTGGCCTCCTCTAGCGGGGGGGCTGTAGAGCAGTTCTTC	CASSLASSSGGAVEQFF
few	TRBJ2-1	.	TRBV12-5	TGTGCTAGTGGTTTGGGGGAGGACAATGAGCAGTTCTTC	CASGLGEDNEQFF
.	TRBJ1-1	.	TRBV6-1	TGTGCCACCCGGACAGTGAACACTGAAGCTTTCTTT	CATRTVNTEAFF
.	TRBJ1-1	.	TRBV6-4	TGTGCCAGCAGTGACATCGCAGGGAAGGACACTGAAGCTTTCTTT	CASSDIAGKDTEAFF
.	TRBJ2-5	.	TRBV5-1	TGCGCCAGCAGCAAATCGGGCCCCGGGGAGACCCAGTACTTC	CASSKSGPGETQYF
.	TRBJ1-1	.	TRBV2	TGTGCCAGCCGATCGGACCCGAACACTGAAGCTTTCTTT	CASRSDPNTEAFF
once	TRBJ2-1	TRBD2	TRBV6-6	TGTGCCGCACGGGGGGGCTCCTACAATGAGCAGTTCTTC	CAARGGSYNEQFF
.	TRBJ2-1	TRBD1	TRBV2	TGTGCCACCAAGGGGGCCTCCTACAATGAGCAGTTCTTC	CATKGASYNEQFF
.	TRBJ1-1	TRBD1	TRBV7-9	TGTGCCAGCAGCCCGGGACAGGGGGCTTCCACTGAAGCTTTCTTT	CASSPGQGASTEAFF
.	TRBJ1-5	.	TRBV19	TGTGCCAGTAGTCCCCAAGACCTCCCCAATCGAGGTCAGCCCCAGCATTTT	CASSPQDLPNRGQPQHF
.	TRBJ1-5	TRBD1	TRBV28	TGTGCCAGCAGTTACAGGGGTCATAGCAATCAGCCCCAGCATTTT	CASSYRGHSNQPQHF